This is a list of T cell receptor beta chains from one sample in a study of blood T cell repertoires in COVID-19. Profiling relied on immunoSEQ multiplex PCR, and the TCRdb table lists in-frame clones only, not all of them. The data contain 65,000 to 90,000 clones, 65% to 85% of them singletons. The specimen sequenced was peripheral blood. These receptors originate from a human donor in a cohort sampled during active COVID-19. The CDR3 runs from the conserved cysteine through the conserved F or W. Fields, in order: J gene, clone size, CDR3 length, D gene, V gene, CDR3 protein, CDR3 DNA. D genes are given only for firm matches. Clone size is given for some rows only: seen once, a few or many times, or a class if the clone is expanded.

J: TRBJ2-5
size: .
length: 15
D: TRBD2
V: TRBV7-9
CDR3: CASSLVLAGRETQYF
DNA: TGTGCCAGCAGCTTAGTACTAGCGGGGAGAGAGACCCAGTACTTC

J: TRBJ1-2
size: .
length: 15
D: TRBD1
V: TRBV10-3
CDR3: CAISGRTGGYYGYTF
DNA: TGTGCCATCAGTGGAAGGACAGGGGGGTACTATGGCTACACCTTC

J: TRBJ1-2
size: .
length: 13
D: TRBD1
V: TRBV2
CDR3: CASSVPTGEAYTF
DNA: TGTGCCAGCAGTGTGCCGACAGGGGAGGCCTACACCTTC

J: TRBJ1-2
size: .
length: 15
D: .
V: TRBV6-1
CDR3: CASSEAQAGIYGYTF
DNA: TGTGCCAGCAGTGAAGCCCAAGCCGGGATCTATGGCTACACCTTC

J: TRBJ2-5
size: once
length: 15
D: TRBD1
V: TRBV7-2
CDR3: CASSSGTGGRGTQYF
DNA: TGTGCCAGCAGCTCCGGGACAGGGGGTCGAGGGACCCAGTACTTC

J: TRBJ2-3
size: .
length: 16
D: TRBD2
V: TRBV3-1/TRBV3-2
CDR3: CASSQGWGGSTDTQYF
DNA: TGTGCCAGCAGCCAAGGATGGGGGGGGAGCACAGATACGCAGTATTTT

J: TRBJ1-4
size: .
length: 17
D: .
V: TRBV28
CDR3: CASSSLTGLAIGEKLFF
DNA: TGTGCCAGCAGTTCCCTAACAGGGCTCGCGATCGGTGAAAAACTGTTTTTT

J: TRBJ2-7
size: few
length: 12
D: .
V: TRBV2
CDR3: CASHREGHEQYF
DNA: TGTGCCAGCCACCGCGAGGGCCACGAGCAGTACTTC

J: TRBJ2-7
size: .
length: 12
D: .
V: TRBV21-1
CDR3: CASQATAYEQYF
DNA: TGTGCCAGCCAAGCGACTGCCTACGAGCAGTACTTC

J: TRBJ2-7
size: .
length: 15
D: TRBD1
V: TRBV6-5
CDR3: CASSSGQGRGYEQYF
DNA: TGTGCCAGCAGTTCCGGACAGGGACGAGGCTACGAGCAGTACTTC